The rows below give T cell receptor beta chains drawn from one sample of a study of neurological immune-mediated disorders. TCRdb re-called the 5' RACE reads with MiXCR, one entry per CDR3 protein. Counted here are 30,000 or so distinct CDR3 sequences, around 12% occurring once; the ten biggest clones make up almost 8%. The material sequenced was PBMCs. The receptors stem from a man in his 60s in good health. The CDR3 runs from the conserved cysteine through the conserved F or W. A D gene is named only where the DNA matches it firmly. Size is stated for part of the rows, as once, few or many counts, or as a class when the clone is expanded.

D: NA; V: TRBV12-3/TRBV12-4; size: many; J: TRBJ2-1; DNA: TGTGCCAGCAGACGGGTGGGCGATCCCTCGGATGAGCAGTTCTTC; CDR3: CASRRVGDPSDEQFF
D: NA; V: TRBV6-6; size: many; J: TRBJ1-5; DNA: TGTGCCAGCAGTTCCTTTGGACGGGGCAGTAATCAGCCCCAGCATTTT; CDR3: CASSSFGRGSNQPQHF
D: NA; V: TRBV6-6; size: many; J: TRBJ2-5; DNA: TGTGCCAGCAGCCGTAACCCTGCCCACCATCCCGCGCAGACCCAGTACTTC; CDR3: CASSRNPAHHPAQTQYF
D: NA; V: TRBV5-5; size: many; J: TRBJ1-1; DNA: TGTGCCAGCAGCTTGGTAGGCTTAGGGACTGAAGCTTTCTTT; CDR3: CASSLVGLGTEAFF
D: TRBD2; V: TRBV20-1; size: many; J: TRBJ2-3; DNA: TGCAGTGCTAGAGTCGGGAGGGGCTGGGATACGCAGTATTTT; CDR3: CSARVGRGWDTQYF
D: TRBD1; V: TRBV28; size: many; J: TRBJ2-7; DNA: TGTGCCAGCAGTTTTCCATCACAGGGGCCTCACGAGCAGTACTTC; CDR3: CASSFPSQGPHEQYF
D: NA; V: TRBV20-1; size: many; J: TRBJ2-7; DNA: TGCAGTGCTAGAGACACGGACTACTACGAGCAGTACTTC; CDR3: CSARDTDYYEQYF
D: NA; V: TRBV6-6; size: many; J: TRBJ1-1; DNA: TGTGCCAGCAGTTACAGAAACACTGAAGCTTTCTTT; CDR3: CASSYRNTEAFF
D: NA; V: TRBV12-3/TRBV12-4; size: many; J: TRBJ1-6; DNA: TGTGCCAGCACCCCGGGGGGAAATTCACCCCTCCACTTT; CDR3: CASTPGGNSPLHF
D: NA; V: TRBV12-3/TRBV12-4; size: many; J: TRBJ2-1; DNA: TGTGCCAGCAGTTACTGGGCGGGAATATTCAATGAGCAGTTCTTC; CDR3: CASSYWAGIFNEQFF
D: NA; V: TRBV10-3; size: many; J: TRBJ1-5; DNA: TGTGCCATCAGTGAGTCGTATGGAAATCAGCCCCAGCATTTT; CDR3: CAISESYGNQPQHF
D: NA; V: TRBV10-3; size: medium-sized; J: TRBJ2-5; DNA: TGTGCCATCAGTGGCGGGTTTCAAGAGACCCAGTACTTC; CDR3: CAISGGFQETQYF
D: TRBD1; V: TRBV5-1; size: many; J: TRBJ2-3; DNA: TGCGCCAGCAGCTCCGATGGGACAGGGAGTGGTACGCAGTATTTT; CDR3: CASSSDGTGSGTQYF
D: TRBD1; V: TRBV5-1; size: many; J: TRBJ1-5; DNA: TGCGCCAGCAGCTTGGGACAGGGGGCCTACCAGCCCCAGCATTTT; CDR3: CASSLGQGAYQPQHF
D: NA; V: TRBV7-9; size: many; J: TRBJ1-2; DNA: TGTGCCAGCAGCAGCCCGACCGGCCGGGTCTATGGCTACACCTTC; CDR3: CASSSPTGRVYGYTF
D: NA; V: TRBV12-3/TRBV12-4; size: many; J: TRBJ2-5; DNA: TGTGCCAGCAGTTTCGGAGCGGAGACCCAGTACTTC; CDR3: CASSFGAETQYF
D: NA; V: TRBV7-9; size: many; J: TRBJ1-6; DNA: TGTGCCAGCACGCTTGGGACCGTGGGGTGGTCACCCCTCCACTTT; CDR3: CASTLGTVGWSPLHF
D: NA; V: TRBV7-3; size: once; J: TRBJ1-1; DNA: NA; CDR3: CASSIYLCSARLSQGGTEAFF
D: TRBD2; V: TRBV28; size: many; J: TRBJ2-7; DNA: TGTGCCAGCAGTCCCCGGTCGCGATCCTCAGCGGGAATTTCCTACGAGCAGTACTTC; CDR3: CASSPRSRSSAGISYEQYF
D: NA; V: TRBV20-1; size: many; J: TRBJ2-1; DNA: TGCAGTGCTAGAGGAGGGGGGGGAATGTCCTACAATGAGCAGTTCTTC; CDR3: CSARGGGGMSYNEQFF
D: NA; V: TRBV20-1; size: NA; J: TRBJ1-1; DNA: TGCAGTGATAGCCAGACGGTGAACACTGATGCTTTCTTT; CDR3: CSDSQTVNTDAFF
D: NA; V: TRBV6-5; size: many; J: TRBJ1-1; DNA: TGTGCCAGCAGTTACTCGAGGGCCTCGATCGGCACTGAAGCTTTCTTT; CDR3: CASSYSRASIGTEAFF
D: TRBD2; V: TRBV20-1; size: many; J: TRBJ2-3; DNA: TGCAGTGCTAGAGATCGGCAGAGACTAGCGGGATCCTCAGATACGCAGTATTTT; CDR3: CSARDRQRLAGSSDTQYF
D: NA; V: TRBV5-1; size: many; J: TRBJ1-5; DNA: TGCGCCAGCAGCTTGTGGTGGGACCAGCCCCAGCATTTT; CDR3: CASSLWWDQPQHF
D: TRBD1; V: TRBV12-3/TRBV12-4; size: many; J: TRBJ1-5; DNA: TGTGCCAGCAGTTTCGACAGGGACCATCAGCCCCAGCATTTT; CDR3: CASSFDRDHQPQHF
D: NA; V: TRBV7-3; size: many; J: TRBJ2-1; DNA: TGTGCCAGCAGCGCCTTCGGACAGGGGTGGCTAGCGGGTGACAATGAGCAGTTCTTC; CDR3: CASSAFGQGWLAGDNEQFF
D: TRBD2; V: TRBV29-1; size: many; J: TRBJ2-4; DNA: TGCAGCGTTGGCGCGGGAGAAAACATTCAGTACTTC; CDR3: CSVGAGENIQYF
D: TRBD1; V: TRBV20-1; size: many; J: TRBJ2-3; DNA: TGCAGTGCTAGAGTTGGGACAGGGGTTTTTCAAAGCACAGATACGCAGTATTTT; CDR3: CSARVGTGVFQSTDTQYF
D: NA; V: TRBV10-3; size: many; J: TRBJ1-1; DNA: TGTGCCATCAGTGAGTCTACCCTCGCAGCTTTCTTT; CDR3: CAISESTLAAFF
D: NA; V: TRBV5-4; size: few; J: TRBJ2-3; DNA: TGTGCCAGCAGCTTGGCCGGGGGCCGCACAGATACGCAGTATTTT; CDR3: CASSLAGGRTDTQYF
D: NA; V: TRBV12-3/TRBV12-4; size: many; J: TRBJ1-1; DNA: TGTGCCAGCAGTTTTCAGGGGAGGACTGAAGCTTTCTTT; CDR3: CASSFQGRTEAFF
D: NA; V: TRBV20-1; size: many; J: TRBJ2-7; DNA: TGCAGTGCGCAGACTGGTGGCTCAACCTACGAGCAGTACTTC; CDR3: CSAQTGGSTYEQYF
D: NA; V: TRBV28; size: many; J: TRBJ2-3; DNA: TGTGCCAGCAGTTTATTTCGAGATACGCAGTATTTT; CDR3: CASSLFRDTQYF
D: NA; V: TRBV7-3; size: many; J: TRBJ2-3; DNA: TGTGCCAGCAGCCCCACTAGCACAGATACGCAGTATTTT; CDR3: CASSPTSTDTQYF
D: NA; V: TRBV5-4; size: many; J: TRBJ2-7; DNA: TGTGCCAGCAGCCCCGACAAGGCCTACGAGCAGTACTTC; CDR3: CASSPDKAYEQYF
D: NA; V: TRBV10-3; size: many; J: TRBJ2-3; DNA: TGTGCCATCATGAAGGACTCGAGCACAGATACGCAGTATTTT; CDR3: CAIMKDSSTDTQYF
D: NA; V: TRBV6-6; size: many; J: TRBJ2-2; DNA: TGTGCCAGCAGTTCACAGGATAACACCGGGGAGCTGTTTTTT; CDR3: CASSSQDNTGELFF
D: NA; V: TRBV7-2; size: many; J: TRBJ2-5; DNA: TGTGCCAGCAGCTTAGACAGGGCCCACGAGACCCAGTACTTC; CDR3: CASSLDRAHETQYF
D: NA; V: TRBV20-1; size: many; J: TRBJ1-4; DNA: TGCAGTGCCACCGTGGACGTTGGAGAAAAACTGTTTTTT; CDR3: CSATVDVGEKLFF
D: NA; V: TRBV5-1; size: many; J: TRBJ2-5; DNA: TGCGCCAGCAGTTTTCAGCGACGCGAGACCCAGTACTTC; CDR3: CASSFQRRETQYF
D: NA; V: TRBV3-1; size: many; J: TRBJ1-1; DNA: TGTGCCAGCAGCCAAGACGGGTTTTCTGAAGCTTTCTTT; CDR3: CASSQDGFSEAFF
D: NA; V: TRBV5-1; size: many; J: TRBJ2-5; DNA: TGCGCCAGCAGCTTGCGCGGGGCTCGAGAAGAGACCCAGTACTTC; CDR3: CASSLRGAREETQYF
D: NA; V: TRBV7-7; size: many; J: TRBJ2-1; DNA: TGTGCCAGCAGCCCCGAGGCGCTCTCCTACAATGAGCAGTTCTTC; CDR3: CASSPEALSYNEQFF
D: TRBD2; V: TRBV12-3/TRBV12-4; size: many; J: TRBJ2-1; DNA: TGTGCCAGCCTAGCGGGAGAGCCCTACTCCTACAATGAGCAGTTCTTC; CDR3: CASLAGEPYSYNEQFF
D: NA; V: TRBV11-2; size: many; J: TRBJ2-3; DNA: TGTGCCAGCAGCTTAGTAGATACGCAGTATTTT; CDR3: CASSLVDTQYF
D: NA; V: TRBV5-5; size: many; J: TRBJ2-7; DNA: TGTGCCAGCAGCTTGGGACAGTGGGATTACGAGCAGTACTTC; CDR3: CASSLGQWDYEQYF
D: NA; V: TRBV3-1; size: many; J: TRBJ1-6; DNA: TGTGCCAGCAGCCAAGTATTTGGGGGCCAAAGCTCCTATAATTCACCCCTCCACTTT; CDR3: CASSQVFGGQSSYNSPLHF
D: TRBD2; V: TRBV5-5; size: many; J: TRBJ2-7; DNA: TGTGCCAGCAGCTTAGTCCGAGCGGGGGACTCCTACGAGCAGTACTTC; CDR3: CASSLVRAGDSYEQYF
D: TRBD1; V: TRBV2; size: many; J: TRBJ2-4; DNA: TGTGCCAGCAGTGAATCGACAGGGAGTAGCTTGTACATTCAGTACTTC; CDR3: CASSESTGSSLYIQYF
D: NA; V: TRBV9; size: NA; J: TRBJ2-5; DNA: TGTGCCAGCAGCGTAACCCCGGAGTTC; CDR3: CASSVTPEF
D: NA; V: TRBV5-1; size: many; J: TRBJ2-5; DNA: TGCGCCAGCAGCCAAAACGGCTGGGGGGAAGAGACCCAGTACTTC; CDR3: CASSQNGWGEETQYF
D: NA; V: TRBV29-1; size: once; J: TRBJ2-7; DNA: TGCAGCGTCGCCTCAGTGGCCTACGAGCAGTACTTC; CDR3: CSVASVAYEQYF
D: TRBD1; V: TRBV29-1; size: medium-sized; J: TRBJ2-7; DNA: TGCAGCGTTGAAGATCTAGGACAGGGCTACGAGCAGTACTTC; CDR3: CSVEDLGQGYEQYF
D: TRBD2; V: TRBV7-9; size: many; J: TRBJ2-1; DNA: TGTGCCAGCAGCCAGCGGGAGGGTAGTTACAATGAGCAGTTCTTC; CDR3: CASSQREGSYNEQFF
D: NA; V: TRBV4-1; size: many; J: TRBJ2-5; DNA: TGCGCCAGCAGCCAAGATGTTGAGAGGGGAAGGACCCAGTACTTC; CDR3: CASSQDVERGRTQYF